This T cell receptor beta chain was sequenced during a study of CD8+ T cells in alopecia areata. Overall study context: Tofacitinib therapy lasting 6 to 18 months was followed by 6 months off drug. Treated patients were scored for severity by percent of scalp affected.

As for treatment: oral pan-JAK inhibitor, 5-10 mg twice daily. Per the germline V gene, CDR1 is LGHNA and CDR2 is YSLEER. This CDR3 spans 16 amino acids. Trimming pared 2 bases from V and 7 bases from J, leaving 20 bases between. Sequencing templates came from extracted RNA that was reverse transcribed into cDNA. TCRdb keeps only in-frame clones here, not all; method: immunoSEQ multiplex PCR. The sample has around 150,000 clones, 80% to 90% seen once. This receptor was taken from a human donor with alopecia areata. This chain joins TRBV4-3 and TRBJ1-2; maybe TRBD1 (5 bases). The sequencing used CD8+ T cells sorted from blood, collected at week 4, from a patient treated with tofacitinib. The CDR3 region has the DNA TGCGCCAGCAGCCAATACTTTGTAGGGGAGACTTCTGGCTACACCTTC. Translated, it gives CASSQYFVGETSGYTF.